The 17 T cell receptor beta chains listed next were all sequenced from one sample in a study of T cells in tuberculosis. Time point given: new active TB diagnosis, blood taken before or within 7 days of starting treatment. Clones were read by immunoSEQ multiplex PCR, and TCRdb kept only the in-frame ones, dropping some. The sample lists about 33,000 clones; approximately 90% were seen once. This material consisted of PBMCs, taken at tuberculosis diagnosis. The source of these receptors is an adult with tuberculosis. Some clones in this sample may be carry-over from other donors' samples.

V gene TRBV6-1 combines with J gene TRBJ2-7; tentative D call: TRBD1 (5 bases). Germline V gene lookup returns CDR1 MNHNS and CDR2 SASEGT. The CDR3 spans 14 residues. The ends were cut back, 6 bases at V and 3 bases at J, with 15 bases in the middle. The CDR3 sequence: CASRHHKGVYEQYF. The DNA of the CDR3 is TGTGCCAGCAGGCACCACAAAGGGGTCTACGAGCAGTACTTC.

The V and J genes are TRBV4-2 and TRBJ1-5, with no clear D. Germline CDR1 is LGHNA and CDR2 is YNFKEQ. V lost 0 bases, J lost 5 bases, and 14 bases lay in between. The CDR3 is 16 amino acids. DNA for the CDR3: TGTGCCAGCAGCCAAGATTGGCGTCGGACTTATCAGCCCCAGCATTTT. Protein product: CASSQDWRRTYQPQHF.

The chain combines TRBV19 with TRBJ2-3; D is undetermined. Germline V gene lookup returns CDR1 LNHDA and CDR2 SQIVND (reference sequence). The CDR3 totals 12 residues. V was cut by 5 bases and J by 8 bases, with 11 bases left in between. CDR3 region: CASSPERRTQYF. The CDR3 nucleotides read TGTGCCAGTAGTCCTGAGCGCCGTACGCAGTATTTT.

The V and J genes are TRBV5-1 and TRBJ1-1; possibly TRBD1 for D (5 bases). This CDR3 spans 15 amino acids. Between the trimmed V and J ends, which lost 0 bases and 1 base, there was a span of 10 bases. In germline, CDR1 is SGHRS, CDR2 YFSETQ. Here the CDR3 DNA reads TGCGCCAGCAGCTTGGCACAGGCTGGGAACACTGAAGCTTTCTTT. Translated: CASSLAQAGNTEAFF.

The V and J genes are TRBV30 and TRBJ1-5; 8 positions agree with TRBD1. Trimming cost V 2 bases and J 3 bases; bases outside gene matches: 6. The germline V gene encodes CDR1 GTSNPN and CDR2 SVGIG (reference sequence). CDR3 size: 15 residues. The CDR3 is CAWSLGQGLNQPQHF. In nucleotides, the CDR3 is TGTGCCTGGAGTCTAGGACAGGGCCTCAATCAGCCCCAGCATTTT.

This chain uses TRBV5-4 with TRBJ2-7; D uncertain. V lost 0 bases and J lost 0, with 10 bases in between. CDR3 length equals 15 residues. In germline, CDR1 is SGHNT, CDR2 YYREEE (reference sequence). This CDR3 reads CASSLGQTRSYEQYF. CDR3 nucleotide sequence: TGTGCCAGCAGCTTGGGGCAAACACGCTCCTACGAGCAGTACTTC.

The rearrangement joins TRBV19 to TRBJ1-4; maybe TRBD1 (6 bases). The V end was cut by 7 bases, the J end by 5 bases, with 14 bases between. CDR1 is LNHDA and CDR2 is SQIVND in the germline V gene (reference sequence). This CDR3 spans 14 amino acids. In DNA, the CDR3 is TGTGCCAGTACAGACAGGCGAAAAAATGAAAAACTGTTTTTT. Protein: CASTDRRKNEKLFF.

The rearrangement joins TRBV5-4 to TRBJ1-3; 7 positions agree with TRBD1. The junction had 5 bases not matched to a gene; V was cut back by 4 bases and J by 1 base. The germline gives CDR1 SGHNT, CDR2 YYREEE (reference sequence). The CDR3 spans 15 residues. CDR3 protein: CASSLGGASGNTIYF. CDR3 nucleotides: TGTGCCAGCAGCCTAGGGGGCGCATCTGGAAACACCATATATTTT.

This rearrangement joins TRBV27 to TRBJ1-5; D might be TRBD1 (6 bases). CDR1 and CDR2 from the germline V gene are MNHEY and SMNVEV (reference sequence). This CDR3 has 16 residues. Trimming took 2 bases from V and 0 from J, leaving 11 bases between them. The CDR3 DNA is TGTGCCAGCAGTTTAGGAGGACAGTTTAGCAATCAGCCCCAGCATTTT. Its protein product is CASSLGGQFSNQPQHF.

The V and J genes are TRBV18 and TRBJ1-5; D unclear. This CDR3 spans 15 amino acids. V lost 3 bases and J 7 bases, leaving 16 bases between the germline ends. CDR1 and CDR2 from the germline V gene are KGHSH and LQKENI. The CDR3 region has the DNA TGTGCCAGCTCACCCAGACCCGAGGGCAGGCAGCCCCAGCATTTT. Amino acid sequence: CASSPRPEGRQPQHF.

This clone was found a few times. The chain is built from TRBV29-1 and TRBJ1-5; TRBD1 matches at 8 bases. CDR3 size: 12 residues. The J segment lost 7 bases and the V segment lost 7 bases, leaving 6 bases of the junction unmatched. The germline V gene has CDR1 SQVTM and CDR2 ANQGSEA. The CDR3 sequence is CSAQGAGQPQHF. The CDR3 nucleotides read TGCAGCGCCCAGGGGGCGGGACAGCCCCAGCATTTT.

The rearrangement joins TRBV5-4 to TRBJ1-2; 11 bases fit TRBD1. Trimming removed 4 bases from V and 6 bases from J; junction bases left unmatched: 5. Germline-derived CDR1 and CDR2 are SGHNT and YYREEE (reference sequence). The CDR3 runs to 14 residues. The CDR3 here is CASSVPGQGDGYTF. The CDR3 bases are TGTGCCAGCAGCGTCCCGGGACAGGGGGATGGCTACACCTTC. Based on the CDR3 plus reference TRBV5-4 and TRBJ1-2, the full variable domain is ETGVTQSPTHLIKTRGQQVTLRCSSQSGHNTVSWYQQALGQGPQFIFQYYREEENGRGNFPPRFSGLQFPNYSSELNVNALELDDSALYLCASSVPGQGDGYTFGSGTRLTVV.

This chain uses TRBV5-6 with TRBJ1-5, with a possible D match to TRBD1 (5 bases). Germline values: CDR1 SGHDT, CDR2 YYEEEE. V was trimmed by 1 base and J by 0 bases, leaving 8 bases between them. The CDR3 sequence is 15 residues long. CDR3 DNA sequence: TGTGCCAGCAGCTTGAGGGGTTATAGCAATCAGCCCCAGCATTTT. It yields the protein CASSLRGYSNQPQHF.

This clone has just a few counts. V usage is TRBV18 and J usage is TRBJ1-2; a possible D gene is TRBD1 (6 bases). V was pared by 0 bases and J by 2 bases, with 13 bases between. The CDR3 extends over 16 amino acids. Germline V gives CDR1 KGHSH, CDR2 LQKENI. DNA for the CDR3: TGTGCCAGCTCACCACCCTCCTGGACAGCGAACTATGGCTACACCTTC. Protein: CASSPPSWTANYGYTF. Combining the CDR3 with reference TRBV18 and TRBJ1-2 gives the whole variable domain NAGVMQNPRHLVRRRGQEARLRCSPMKGHSHVYWYRQLPEEGLKFMVYLQKENIIDESGMPKERFSAEFPKEGPSILRIQQVVRGDSAAYFCASSPPSWTANYGYTFGSGTRLTVV.

By proportion, this clone is medium-sized. The chain carries TRBV5-5 and TRBJ2-7; tentative D call: TRBD1 (6 bases). The CDR3 contains 14 residues. Trimming took 4 bases from V and 1 from J, leaving 12 bases between them. Germline V CDR1 and CDR2: SGHKS, YYEKEE (reference sequence). The CDR3 loop is CASSEWDISYEQYF. The DNA for the CDR3 is TGTGCCAGCAGCGAGTGGGACATTTCCTACGAGCAGTACTTC.

V usage is TRBV5-5 and J usage is TRBJ2-7; D possibly corresponds to TRBD2 (6 bases). Per germline, CDR1 SGHKS and CDR2 YYEKEE (reference sequence). The CDR3 consists of 18 residues. The V and J ends lost 5 bases and 2 bases respectively, with 26 bases between them. Written as DNA, the CDR3 is TGTGCCAGCAGTGGGACTCCTAATGCCCCTCCTACCCCCTACGAGCAGTACTTC. It codes for CASSGTPNAPPTPYEQYF. Based on the CDR3 plus reference TRBV5-5 and TRBJ2-7, the full variable domain is DAGVTQSPTHLIKTRGQQVTLRCSPISGHKSVSWYQQVLGQGPQFIFQYYEKEERGRGNFPDRFSARQFPNYSSELNVNALLLGDSALYLCASSGTPNAPPTPYEQYFGPGTRLTVT.

The CDR3 DNA sequence: TGTGCCAGCAGTGAATTGGCAGGGCGCACTAACTATGGCTACACCTTC. Its translation is CASSELAGRTNYGYTF. The chain has TRBV2 and TRBJ1-2; D is perhaps TRBD1 (5 bases). The CDR3 is 16 amino acids. In germline, CDR1 is SNHLY, CDR2 FYNNEI. V lost 2 bases to trimming and J lost 0 bases, with 13 bases between them.